The 20 T cell receptor beta chains in this list originate from one sample, sequenced in a study of brain T cells in children with intractable seizures. Surgery cases with the highest brain T cell transcript signatures were chosen for sequencing. This table comes from immunoSEQ multiplex PCR, and its TCRdb copy is limited to in-frame clones, with some not included. Of just over 5,000 clones detected, 92% appear once; the ten largest clones hold about 2%. The starting material was resected brain tissue, obtained at surgery. These receptors originate from a boy younger than two with focal cortical dysplasia and intractable seizures.

There are a few counts of this clone. The V and J genes are TRBV19 and TRBJ1-6, with D uncertain. Per germline, CDR1 LNHDA and CDR2 SQIVND (reference sequence). V was pared by 0 bases and J by 8 bases, with 5 bases between. The CDR3 runs to 13 residues. This CDR3 is CASSIDRDSPLHF. DNA of the CDR3: TGTGCCAGTAGTATAGACCGGGATTCACCCCTCCACTTT.

This sequence joins TRBV4-1 and TRBJ2-5; 10 nucleotides line up with TRBD2. The germline V gene has CDR1 MGHRA and CDR2 YSYEKL. CDR3 length: 15 amino acids. V lost 1 base to trimming and J lost 5 bases; unmatched junction nucleotides: 4. CDR3 region: CASSQGSGGQETQYF. In nucleotides, the CDR3 is TGCGCCAGCAGCCAAGGTAGCGGGGGGCAGGAGACCCAGTACTTC.

This clone showed up just once. This rearrangement joins TRBV7-9 to TRBJ2-2; perhaps TRBD2 as D (6 bases). Trimming removed 0 bases from V and 1 base from J, with 6 bases in between. Germline-derived CDR1 and CDR2 are SEHNR and FQNEAQ (reference sequence). The CDR3 is 15 residues long. The CDR3 region is CASSLASGNTGELFF. The CDR3 DNA follows: TGTGCCAGCAGCTTAGCTAGCGGGAACACCGGGGAGCTGTTTTTT.

The rearrangement uses TRBV4-2 and TRBJ2-7; 7 bases are a match to TRBD2. Germline-derived CDR1 and CDR2 are LGHNA and YNFKEQ. V lost 0 bases and J lost 0; bases outside the gene matches: 5. The CDR3 length is 16 residues. In nucleotides, the CDR3 is TGTGCCAGCAGCCAAGAGTCCACTAGCGCCTCCTACGAGCAGTACTTC. Its protein is CASSQESTSASYEQYF.

This chain uses TRBV19 with TRBJ1-2; D gene unclear. V lost 0 bases to trimming and J lost 11 bases, with 7 bases between them. The length of the CDR3 is 11 residues. Germline values: CDR1 LNHDA, CDR2 SQIVND (reference sequence). This CDR3 is CASSIDRRYTF. CDR3 bases: TGTGCCAGTAGTATAGACCGGCGTTACACCTTC.

The chain has TRBV11-2 and TRBJ2-7; D may be TRBD1 or TRBD2 (6 bases each). Germline V gives CDR1 SGHAT, CDR2 FQNNGV. This CDR3 is 16 amino acids long. V was shortened by 2 bases and J by 4 bases, with 18 bases between the two germline ends. CDR3 amino acids: CASSLTPSTGAYEQYF. CDR3 DNA sequence: TGTGCCAGCAGCTTAACCCCCAGTACGGGGGCATACGAGCAGTACTTC.

The chain carries TRBV19 and TRBJ1-5; D not certain. CDR3 size: 16 residues. CDR1 is LNHDA, CDR2 SQIVND, per germline (reference sequence). Trimming removed 2 bases from V and 5 bases from J, with 16 bases in between. The CDR3 loop reads CASSIRRLPVDQPQHF. The CDR3 DNA is TGTGCCAGTAGTATACGAAGACTCCCGGTGGATCAGCCCCAGCATTTT.

This clone is a singleton in its sample. The chain uses TRBV25-1 and TRBJ2-3; D call uncertain. The CDR3 is made up of 16 amino acids. Trimming stripped 3 bases from V and 2 bases from J, with 15 bases between. The germline V gene encodes CDR1 MGHDK and CDR2 SYGVNS. The CDR3 spells CASSDSGQLLTDTQYF. In DNA form, the CDR3 reads TGTGCCAGCAGTGACTCTGGGCAGCTCCTCACAGATACGCAGTATTTT.

This chain joins TRBV28 and TRBJ2-5, with D uncertain. Trimming pared 5 bases from V and 5 bases from J, leaving 12 bases between. The germline V gene encodes CDR1 MDHEN and CDR2 SYDVKM. CDR3 size: 13 residues. The CDR3 DNA follows: TGTGCCAGCAGTGATCGCTTTGCCGAGACCCAGTACTTC. It is translated as CASSDRFAETQYF.

This chain connects TRBV30 to TRBJ2-5; D unresolved. CDR1 and CDR2 (germline): GTSNPN, SVGIG (reference sequence). Deletions cut 7 bases from V and 2 bases from J, with 23 bases between. This CDR3 is 16 amino acids long. CDR3 DNA: TGTGCCTACTTAAGGACCAATCAGGTCCCGCAAGAGACCCAGTACTTC. Protein: CAYLRTNQVPQETQYF.

The count of this clone is one. The genes are TRBV5-1 and TRBJ2-7; D remains unclear. The CDR3 consists of 13 residues. Trimming removed 1 base at V and 4 bases at J, with 9 bases between. Germline values: CDR1 SGHRS, CDR2 YFSETQ. CDR3 in DNA: TGCGCCAGCAGCTTGCAGGAACGGTACGAGCAGTACTTC. It translates to CASSLQERYEQYF.

The chain links TRBV5-1 to TRBJ1-5; TRBD1 is a possible D gene (5 bases). The CDR3 length is 16 residues. The ends were cut back, 0 bases at V and 7 bases at J, with 17 bases in the middle. Germline CDR1 SGHRS, CDR2 YFSETQ. The CDR3 loop is CASSLGGTSLGQPQHF. CDR3 bases: TGCGCCAGCAGCTTGGGCGGGACCTCCTTGGGGCAGCCCCAGCATTTT.

This chain uses TRBV4-1 with TRBJ2-7; 7 bases agree with TRBD1. Trimming cost V 1 base and J 10 bases; bases outside gene matches: 1. The CDR3 contains 11 residues. The germline CDR1 and CDR2 sequences are MGHRA and YSYEKL. DNA for the CDR3: TGCGCCAGCAGCCAAGGACAGGGACAGTACTTC. Translating gives CASSQGQGQYF.

The chain carries TRBV7-9 and TRBJ2-7; no firm D call. The germline CDR1 and CDR2 sequences are SEHNR and FQNEAQ (reference sequence). V shed 5 bases and J shed 0 bases, with 14 bases lying between them. The CDR3 loop spans 15 amino acids. CDR3 residues: CASSPRTESSYEQYF. CDR3 nucleotides: TGTGCCAGCAGCCCACGGACGGAGAGCTCCTACGAGCAGTACTTC.

The V and J genes are TRBV7-6 and TRBJ1-1; 11 bases match TRBD1. V lost 6 bases, J lost 4 bases, and 7 bases stayed unmatched. Germline V CDR1 and CDR2: SGHVS, FNYEAQ. This CDR3 has 15 amino acids. CDR3 sequence (DNA): TGTGCCAGCAGGGGTACCGGGACAGGGGGCACTGAAGCTTTCTTT. Translated: CASRGTGTGGTEAFF.

The rearrangement links TRBV19 to TRBJ2-7; TRBD1 matches 7 bases. The junction had 7 bases not matched to a gene; V was cut back by 6 bases and J by 2 bases. The length of the CDR3 is 14 residues. Germline-derived CDR1 and CDR2 are LNHDA and SQIVND (reference sequence). DNA for the CDR3: TGTGCCAGTAGATCGACAGGGACAACCTACGAGCAGTACTTC. It codes for CASRSTGTTYEQYF.

This chain links TRBV6-5 with TRBJ1-1, with a possible D match to TRBD1 (5 bases). The CDR3 length is 11 residues. Germline V gene lookup returns CDR1 MNHEY and CDR2 SVGAGI. V lost 5 bases to trimming and J lost 8 bases, with 9 bases between them. CDR3 in amino acids: CASSRGDEAFF. In nucleotides, the CDR3 is TGTGCCAGCAGTCGAGGGGACGAAGCTTTCTTT.

The genes are TRBV4-1 and TRBJ2-2; 7 nucleotides line up with TRBD2. CDR1 and CDR2 from the germline V gene are MGHRA and YSYEKL. The CDR3 spans 17 residues. Trimming took 4 bases from V and 0 from J; bases not matched to a gene: 8. Written as DNA, the CDR3 is TGCGCCAGCAGCCGCGTACTAGCGAACGCGAACACCGGGGAGCTGTTTTTT. Translated: CASSRVLANANTGELFF.

The chain uses TRBV15 and TRBJ2-3; 8 nucleotides match TRBD2. CDR1 and CDR2 (germline): LNHNV, YYDKDF (reference sequence). The CDR3 length is 16 residues. The V and J ends lost 1 base and 0 bases, in that order; junction bases with no gene match: 3. For the CDR3, the DNA is TGTGCCACCAGCAGAGGACTAGCGTCTAGCACAGATACGCAGTATTTT. Its protein is CATSRGLASSTDTQYF.

The chain couples TRBV6-1 to TRBJ2-5; TRBD2 agrees at 7 bases. The CDR3 has 15 amino acids. The V segment lost 3 bases and the J segment 1 base; nucleotides outside the gene matches: 5. Germline V CDR1 and CDR2: MNHNS, SASEGT. CDR3 coding DNA: TGTGCCAGCAGTGATTGGCGGGGGTTCCAAGAGACCCAGTACTTC. Its translation: CASSDWRGFQETQYF.